This TCR beta chain was recorded in a study of T cells in localized non-small cell lung cancer. Of note for this clone: The target antigen is unknown.

General study findings and limits: Highest T cell clonality was seen in uninvolved adjacent lung, surpassing that measured in tumor. Higher blood T cell density tracked longer overall survival. A median of around 60 clones ranked among the top 100 in tumor appeared in adjacent lung.

The V and J ends lost 6 bases and 7 bases respectively, with 16 bases between them. Germline V gene sequence: CDR1 SGHAT, CDR2 FQNNGV. The CDR3 runs to 15 residues. Assay used: immunoSEQ multiplex PCR; TCRdb lists only in-frame clones, some missing. The sample lists about 41,000 clones; 65% to 90% were seen once. The chain carries TRBV11-2 and TRBJ1-6; D call uncertain. The sample was PBMCs, taken before any cancer treatment. The clonotype comes from a man between 40 and 69 years old with stage II lung adenocarcinoma. The CDR3 loop is CASSPPGSTNSPLHF. In DNA form, the CDR3 reads TGTGCCAGCAGTCCCCCGGGGAGCACCAATTCACCCCTCCACTTT.